This T cell receptor (beta chain) appears in the sequencing data of a study of blood T cell repertoires in COVID-19. The CDR3 is 11 residues long. With 5 bases removed from V and 8 bases from J, the gap between germline ends came to 9 bases. The germline V gene has CDR1 MNHEY and CDR2 SMNVEV (reference sequence). Assay used: immunoSEQ multiplex PCR; TCRdb lists only in-frame clones, some missing. The sample lists some 110,000 clones, about 89% occurring once. The specimen sequenced was peripheral blood. The TCR originated in a man aged 40-49 years with acute or convalescent COVID-19. V usage is TRBV27 and J usage is TRBJ1-1; D is possibly TRBD1 (5 bases). CDR3 protein: CASSREGEAFF. CDR3 bases: TGTGCCAGCAGTCGGGAGGGGGAAGCTTTCTTT.